The entry below describes one T cell receptor beta chain. Its antigen is unidentified. CDR3 length equals 14 residues. V shed 5 bases, J shed 5 bases, and the junction held 3 bases outside the gene matches. Germline lookup yields CDR1 SGHTA and CDR2 FQGNSA. The entry originates in a study of OX40 agonist ivuxolimab in advanced cancers. Study observations and caveats: Partial responders dosed at 0.1-3.0 mg/kg displayed clonal expansion ranking among the lowest. Both blood CD4+ and CD8+ T cells showed clonal growth by week 6 at 0.1 to 3.0 mg/kg.

Data came from immunoSEQ multiplex PCR; TCRdb stores just in-frame clones and leaves some out. The data hold approximately 80,000 clones, with approximately 92% observed a single time. This TCR came from an adult with an advanced solid tumor such as melanoma, head and neck, liver or kidney cancer. V usage is TRBV7-2 and J usage is TRBJ2-7; 13 bases fit TRBD2. The source was CD4+ or CD8+ T cells sorted from blood, collected in a trial of the OX40 agonist ivuxolimab. The CDR3 DNA reads as TGTGCCAGCAGCCCAGGACTAGCGGGAGACGAGCAGTACTTC. The encoded protein is CASSPGLAGDEQYF.